Shown below are 27 T cell receptor beta chains from a single sample sequenced in a study of T cells after yellow fever vaccination. TCRdb re-called the 5' RACE reads with MiXCR, one entry per CDR3 protein. The table lists 450,000 to 550,000 distinct CDR3 sequences, roughly a fifth of them singletons. This material consisted of PBMCs, taken 15 days after the yellow fever booster vaccination. The receptors were sampled from a man aged 25 to 40 who received the YFV17D yellow fever vaccine.

Many counts were recorded for this clonotype. The chain links TRBV6-5 to TRBJ1-6, with D maybe TRBD1 (5 bases). From germline, CDR1 is MNHEY and CDR2 SVGAGI. The V gene lost 0 bases and the J gene lost 7 bases, with 13 bases spanning the gap. There are 16 residues in the CDR3. The CDR3 sequence: CASSYSRQTVNSPLHF. CDR3 bases: TGTGCCAGCAGTTACTCCCGACAGACAGTAAATTCACCCCTCCACTTT.

This clonotype showed up many times. V gene TRBV12-3 or TRBV12-4 combines with J gene TRBJ1-5; D not resolved. V gave up 6 bases and J gave up 2 bases, with 11 bases separating them. This CDR3 comprises 14 residues. The CDR3 region is CASSASTRNQPQHF. In nucleotides, the CDR3 is TGTGCCAGCAGCGCGTCGACCCGCAATCAGCCCCAGCATTTT.

This rearrangement joins TRBV2 to TRBJ2-7; D is unresolved. Germline lookup yields CDR1 SNHLY and CDR2 FYNNEI. V gave up 9 bases and J gave up 3 bases, with 9 bases separating them. The CDR3 totals 11 residues. The CDR3: CASQEFYEQYF. The CDR3 DNA is TGTGCCAGTCAGGAATTCTACGAGCAGTACTTC.

The V and J genes are TRBV20-1 and TRBJ2-3, with 7 bases that match TRBD2. Germline values: CDR1 DFQATT, CDR2 SNEGSKA (reference sequence). V lost 6 bases and J lost 6; bases outside the gene matches: 15. The CDR3 length is 15 residues. CDR3 bases: TGCAGTGCCGGCCGGGGTGCGGGAGTAGGGGATACGCAGTATTTT. It yields the protein CSAGRGAGVGDTQYF.

This clonotype has just a few counts. The chain carries TRBV19 and TRBJ1-4, with no clear D. Germline V gene sequence: CDR1 LNHDA, CDR2 SQIVND (reference sequence). Trimming stripped 4 bases from V and 0 bases from J, with 9 bases between. The CDR3 has 15 residues. The CDR3 sequence is CASSTRPSTNEKLFF. The DNA of the CDR3 is TGTGCCAGTAGTACCCGCCCTTCAACTAATGAAAAACTGTTTTTT.

The chain links TRBV12-3 or TRBV12-4 to TRBJ2-3, with 7 positions matching TRBD2. The CDR3 runs to 17 residues. The V segment lost 5 bases and the J segment 6 bases; nucleotides outside the gene matches: 17. Written as DNA, the CDR3 is TGTGCCAGCAGTCCCGAATTTAGAGGGAGGGGATTCGATACGCAGTATTTT. Its protein product is CASSPEFRGRGFDTQYF.

In its sample, this clonotype was seen a few times. The CDR3: CASSSRGTGYAGGYEQYF. The CDR3, as DNA: TGCGCCAGCAGCTCTCGTGGGACAGGGTACGCAGGAGGCTACGAGCAGTACTTC. The gene calls are TRBV5-1 and TRBJ2-7, with 9 bases lining up with TRBD1. The germline V gene has CDR1 SGHRS and CDR2 YFSETQ. V trimming: 3 bases; J trimming: 3 bases; junction bases outside the gene matches: 16. The CDR3 has 18 amino acids.

This clonotype showed up just a few times. CDR3 loop: CSASGTSGLNEQYF. As DNA, the CDR3 is TGCAGTGCTAGTGGGACTAGCGGGCTAAACGAGCAGTACTTC. V is TRBV20-1 and J is TRBJ2-7; TRBD2 aligns across 12 bases. Per the germline V gene, CDR1 is DFQATT and CDR2 is SNEGSKA (reference sequence). J was trimmed by 5 bases and V by 3 bases; bases with no gene match: 5. CDR3 size: 14 residues.

This clonotype was counted a few times. CDR3 in DNA: TGCGCCAGCAGCTTGGATAGACAGGGGCCGGGTGAAAAACTGTTTTTT. Translated: CASSLDRQGPGEKLFF. The J gene is TRBJ1-4, the V gene TRBV5-1; 8 bases align to TRBD1. Germline-derived CDR1 and CDR2 are SGHRS and YFSETQ. The CDR3 length is 16 residues. V lost 0 bases, J lost 7 bases, and 8 bases stayed unmatched.

In its sample, this clonotype was seen many times. The V gene is TRBV4-3, the J gene TRBJ2-5, with TRBD1 matching over 9 bases. The J segment lost 4 bases and the V segment lost 1 base, leaving 1 base of the junction unmatched. Germline lookup yields CDR1 LGHNA and CDR2 YSLEER. The CDR3 is 14 amino acids. The CDR3 nucleotides are TGCGCCAGCAGCCAAGGACAGGGGGGAGAGACCCAGTACTTC. Its translation: CASSQGQGGETQYF.

This clonotype was counted between two and nine times. The chain recombines TRBV18 with TRBJ2-4, with 7 bases matching TRBD1. Germline-derived CDR1 and CDR2 are KGHSH and LQKENI. Trimming cost V 6 bases and J 0 bases; bases outside gene matches: 2. The CDR3 extends over 14 amino acids. CDR3 in DNA: TGTGCCAGCTCGCGACAGGGAGCCAAAAACATTCAGTACTTC. Translating gives CASSRQGAKNIQYF.

This chain links TRBV6-4 with TRBJ2-1, with 14 nucleotides matching TRBD2. Germline CDR1 reads MRHNA; CDR2 reads SNTAGT. The junction had 15 bases not matched to a gene; V was cut back by 2 bases and J by 0 bases. The CDR3 runs to 22 residues. As DNA, the CDR3 is TGTGCCAGCAGTGACAGGAGCCCCGGGACTAGCGGGAGAAGGAGCTCCTACAATGAGCAGTTCTTC. Translation: CASSDRSPGTSGRRSSYNEQFF.

The chain combines TRBV20-1 with TRBJ2-1; D not resolved. The V end was cut by 3 bases, the J end by 3 bases, with 12 bases between. CDR1 is DFQATT and CDR2 is SNEGSKA in the germline V gene (reference sequence). The CDR3 totals 14 residues. The CDR3 here is CSASPDALYNEQFF. Here the CDR3 DNA reads TGCAGTGCTAGTCCGGATGCCCTCTACAATGAGCAGTTCTTC.

This clonotype was picked up many times. This chain's CDR3 is CASSQPGGLYEQYF. For the CDR3, the DNA is TGTGCCAGCAGTCAGCCGGGCGGTCTGTACGAGCAGTACTTC. The chain has TRBV27 and TRBJ2-7, with D unclear. Trimming removed 5 bases from V and 4 bases from J, with 15 bases in between. The germline V gene encodes CDR1 MNHEY and CDR2 SMNVEV (reference sequence). The CDR3 has 14 residues.

The rearrangement uses TRBV7-9 and TRBJ2-3; possible D gene TRBD2, 6 bases. The CDR3 sequence is 14 residues long. V was pared by 3 bases and J by 2 bases, with 9 bases between. Per germline, CDR1 SEHNR and CDR2 FQNEAQ (reference sequence). CDR3: CASSFGGTTDTQYF. In DNA form, the CDR3 reads TGTGCCAGCAGCTTCGGCGGGACCACAGATACGCAGTATTTT.

This clonotype was observed a few times. This chain connects TRBV24-1 to TRBJ2-1; D is unclear. Germline lookup yields CDR1 KGHDR and CDR2 SFDVKD. This CDR3 comprises 13 residues. Deletions cut 5 bases from V and 10 bases from J, with 14 bases between. The DNA for the CDR3 is TGTGCCACCAGTGGGTCTGGGTGGGCGGAGCAGTTCTTC. Translating it yields CATSGSGWAEQFF.

This sequence joins TRBV5-1 and TRBJ2-3; 8 nucleotides agree with TRBD2. From germline, CDR1 is SGHRS and CDR2 YFSETQ. J was trimmed by 3 bases and V by 3 bases; bases with no gene match: 9. This CDR3 comprises 16 residues. DNA of the CDR3: TGCGCCAGCAGCTCTCTGGGTAGCGGGACTACAGATACGCAGTATTTT. Amino acid sequence: CASSSLGSGTTDTQYF.

This clonotype was seen just once. The V and J genes are TRBV5-1 and TRBJ1-1; possible D gene TRBD1, 6 bases. Per germline, CDR1 SGHRS and CDR2 YFSETQ. Deletions cut 1 base from V and 0 bases from J, with 10 bases between. This CDR3 has 15 residues. CDR3 sequence: CASSLTGTMNTEAFF. The CDR3 DNA reads TGCGCCAGCAGCTTGACCGGGACAATGAACACTGAAGCTTTCTTT.

V usage is TRBV20-1 and J usage is TRBJ1-6; D call uncertain. CDR1 and CDR2 (germline): DFQATT, SNEGSKA (reference sequence). Trimming removed 5 bases at V and 0 bases at J, with 8 bases between. CDR3 length equals 14 residues. CDR3 coding DNA: TGCAGTGCTGAACAGAGCTCCTATAATTCACCCCTCCACTTT. It specifies CSAEQSSYNSPLHF.

The chain links TRBV5-1 to TRBJ2-5; 8 positions agree with TRBD1. The V gene's germline CDR1 is SGHRS and CDR2 YFSETQ. V gave up 2 bases and J gave up 6 bases; unmatched junction bases: 21. This CDR3 contains 19 residues. CDR3 amino acids: CASSLSGGAAPQVQQTQYF. The CDR3 nucleotides are TGCGCCAGCAGCTTATCAGGGGGCGCCGCCCCCCAGGTACAACAGACCCAGTACTTC. Looking up the rest from reference TRBV5-1 and TRBJ2-5 gives the full variable domain: KAGVTQTPRYLIKTRGQQVTLSCSPISGHRSVSWYQQTPGQGLQFLFEYFSETQRNKGNFPGRFSGRQFSNSRSEMNVSTLELGDSALYLCASSLSGGAAPQVQQTQYFGPGTRLLVL.

V is TRBV5-1 and J is TRBJ2-5, with D uncertain. From germline, CDR1 is SGHRS and CDR2 YFSETQ. The CDR3 has 16 residues. With 1 base removed from V and 4 bases from J, the gap between germline ends came to 17 bases. This CDR3 is CASSLFRQPTGETQYF. CDR3 coding DNA: TGCGCCAGCAGCTTGTTCCGACAACCTACGGGAGAGACCCAGTACTTC. Full variable domain (missing parts from reference TRBV5-1 and TRBJ2-5): KAGVTQTPRYLIKTRGQQVTLSCSPISGHRSVSWYQQTPGQGLQFLFEYFSETQRNKGNFPGRFSGRQFSNSRSEMNVSTLELGDSALYLCASSLFRQPTGETQYFGPGTRLLVL.

This clonotype has a handful of counts. The chain is built from TRBV4-3 and TRBJ2-7; D is possibly TRBD2 (6 bases). CDR1 is LGHNA and CDR2 is YSLEER in the germline V gene. The ends were cut back, 1 base at V and 3 bases at J, with 10 bases in the middle. This CDR3 has 14 amino acids. The DNA for the CDR3 is TGCGCCAGCAGCCAAGTGGAGGGATTCTACGAGCAGTACTTC. It is translated as CASSQVEGFYEQYF.

The genes are TRBV28 and TRBJ1-1, with D unresolved. The V and J ends lost 5 bases and 2 bases respectively, with 12 bases between them. The CDR3 is 14 residues long. Per the germline V gene, CDR1 is MDHEN and CDR2 is SYDVKM. CDR3 in amino acids: CASSLGGKNTEAFF. CDR3 bases: TGTGCCAGCAGTCTCGGAGGAAAAAACACTGAAGCTTTCTTT.

V gene TRBV20-1 combines with J gene TRBJ2-3; the match to TRBD1 covers 7 bases. V dropped 6 bases and J dropped 1; count of bases not matched to a gene: 10. Germline assignment: CDR1 DFQATT and CDR2 SNEGSKA (reference sequence). The CDR3 has 15 residues. The DNA of the CDR3 is TGCAGTGCCACCTCCAGGGGGTTGGGCACAGATACGCAGTATTTT. It encodes CSATSRGLGTDTQYF.

This clonotype has at least ten counts. The chain recombines TRBV7-7 with TRBJ2-3; 8 nucleotides line up with TRBD2. The V segment lost 6 bases and the J segment 2 bases; nucleotides outside the gene matches: 7. The CDR3 is made up of 15 amino acids. Germline V gene sequence: CDR1 SSHAT, CDR2 FNYEAQ (reference sequence). The CDR3 protein is CASSLGAGATDTQYF. CDR3 bases: TGTGCCAGCAGTTTGGGAGCGGGGGCCACAGATACGCAGTATTTT.

The chain carries TRBV27 and TRBJ2-1, with 13 bases aligning to TRBD2. V lost 5 bases and J lost 10; bases outside the gene matches: 8. In germline, CDR1 is MNHEY, CDR2 SMNVEV (reference sequence). The CDR3 consists of 15 residues. The CDR3 region has the DNA TGTGCCAGCAGTCAACTAGCGGGAGGGCTTGGGGAGCAGTTCTTC. Amino acids: CASSQLAGGLGEQFF.

This sequence joins TRBV29-1 and TRBJ2-2; D gene uncertain. The CDR3 covers 13 residues. V was clipped by 8 bases and J by 2 bases, with 12 bases between them. The germline V gene has CDR1 SQVTM and CDR2 ANQGSEA. CDR3 region: CSSIGPNTGELFF. CDR3 nucleotide sequence: TGCAGCTCTATCGGCCCAAACACCGGGGAGCTGTTTTTT.